One and the same sample provided the 18 T cell receptor beta chains below, sequenced in a study of CD8+ T cells in alopecia areata. RNA, once extracted, was reverse transcribed into cDNA for use as the sequencing template. Produced via immunoSEQ multiplex PCR; TCRdb's table is partial and in-frame only. The profile shows 150,000 to 200,000 clones, just over 65% of them singletons. The sequencing used CD8+ T cells sorted from blood, collected at week 0. All receptors derive from a human donor with alopecia areata.

The chain carries TRBV11-1 and TRBJ1-6, with TRBD1 identical over 8 bases. CDR1 is SGHAT, CDR2 FQDESV, per germline (reference sequence). V gave up 8 bases and J gave up 4 bases; unmatched junction bases: 4. The CDR3 sequence is 14 residues long. CDR3 in amino acids: CASGDRGYNSPLHF. CDR3 nucleotides: TGTGCCAGCGGCGACAGGGGATATAATTCACCCCTCCACTTT.

This clone appeared once. V and J are TRBV30 and TRBJ1-2; D gene unclear. The germline V gene encodes CDR1 GTSNPN and CDR2 SVGIG (reference sequence). Trimming took off 2 bases at V and 6 bases at J, with 7 bases between the two ends. CDR3 size: 11 residues. CDR3 protein: CAWSTPDGYTF. The CDR3 region has the DNA TGTGCCTGGAGTACACCGGATGGCTACACCTTC.

This chain uses TRBV27 with TRBJ1-5; D is ambiguous. Trimming shortened V by 6 bases and J by 4 bases, and 10 bases separated the two germline ends. The CDR3 contains 13 residues. Looked up from germline, CDR1 is MNHEY and CDR2 is SMNVEV (reference sequence). The CDR3 DNA reads TGTGCCAGCAGGTCAGGTTATAATCAGCCCCAGCATTTT. Its protein product is CASRSGYNQPQHF.

The chain links TRBV12-5 to TRBJ1-2; D is unresolved. The CDR3 sequence is 13 residues long. Germline V lookup: CDR1 LGHNT, CDR2 FRNRAP. Trimming pared 0 bases from V and 6 bases from J, leaving 8 bases between. The CDR3 DNA reads as TGTGCTAGTGGTTTGGTAAAACAGAATGGCTACACCTTC. Its translation: CASGLVKQNGYTF.

This sequence joins TRBV19 and TRBJ2-4, with no clear D. V was clipped by 3 bases and J by 6 bases, with 9 bases between them. The CDR3 spans 13 residues. CDR1 LNHDA and CDR2 SQIVND come from the germline V gene (reference sequence). As DNA, the CDR3 is TGTGCCAGTAGTATGGAAATGGGAAACATTCAGTACTTC. It encodes CASSMEMGNIQYF.

The chain couples TRBV15 to TRBJ2-1; D may be TRBD1 (5 bases). The CDR3 is 14 amino acids. The V gene's germline CDR1 is LNHNV and CDR2 YYDKDF (reference sequence). The V end was cut by 5 bases, the J end by 8 bases, with 16 bases between. CDR3 region: CATSHFAGLDEQFF. DNA for the CDR3: TGTGCCACCAGCCATTTCGCAGGGTTGGATGAGCAGTTCTTC. Full variable domain (rest looked up from reference TRBV15 and TRBJ2-1): DAMVIQNPRYQVTQFGKPVTLSCSQTLNHNVMYWYQQKSSQAPKLLFHYYDKDFNNEADTPDNFQSRRPNTSFCFLDIRSPGLGDTAMYLCATSHFAGLDEQFFGPGTRLTVL.

V and J are TRBV2 and TRBJ1-1; no definite D call. Per the germline V gene, CDR1 is SNHLY and CDR2 is FYNNEI. The CDR3 is 12 residues long. Trimming removed 9 bases at V and 6 bases at J, with 14 bases between. The CDR3 reads CASGLRSAEAFF. In DNA form, the CDR3 reads TGTGCCAGTGGACTCAGGTCAGCTGAAGCTTTCTTT.

This clone was found a few times. Other DNA sequences in this specimen translate into the identical CDR3. The genes are TRBV27 and TRBJ2-7; D unresolved. Germline CDR1 MNHEY, CDR2 SMNVEV (reference sequence). The CDR3 totals 11 residues. Trimming removed 5 bases at V and 1 base at J, with 3 bases between. CDR3 nucleotide sequence: TGTGCCAGCAGTACATCCTACGAGCAGTACTTC. This encodes CASSTSYEQYF.

V usage is TRBV29-1 and J usage is TRBJ2-3; D might be TRBD2 (6 bases). This CDR3 is 15 amino acids long. Germline CDR1 and CDR2: SQVTM and ANQGSEA. V was clipped by 7 bases and J by 4 bases, with 21 bases between them. CDR3 bases: TGCAGCGGGGCCGTCTTGGGGGGAGGCGCAGATACGCAGTATTTT. It yields the protein CSGAVLGGGADTQYF.

The gene calls are TRBV7-9 and TRBJ2-4; 7 bases fit TRBD2. V trimming: 1 base; J trimming: 3 bases; junction bases outside the gene matches: 12. Germline CDR1 reads SEHNR; CDR2 reads FQNEAQ (reference sequence). The CDR3 length is 18 residues. CDR3 DNA: TGTGCCAGCAGCTTAGGAGCCAGCGGGGAATGGGACAAAAACATTCAGTACTTC. This codes for CASSLGASGEWDKNIQYF.

V usage is TRBV27 and J usage is TRBJ2-7; D call uncertain. V lost 3 bases, J lost 2 bases, and 11 bases lay in between. The germline CDR1 and CDR2 sequences are MNHEY and SMNVEV (reference sequence). This CDR3 contains 14 residues. For the CDR3, the DNA is TGTGCCAGCAGTTTCATCGGGCCCGCCTACGAGCAGTACTTC. Protein: CASSFIGPAYEQYF.

The chain combines TRBV5-1 with TRBJ2-4; D ambiguous. The CDR3 runs to 12 residues. The V end lost 3 bases, the J end lost 7 bases, and 8 bases lay between the germline ends. Germline assignment: CDR1 SGHRS and CDR2 YFSETQ. In nucleotides, the CDR3 is TGCGCCAGCAGCTCCCAAGGGAACATTCAGTACTTC. Protein: CASSSQGNIQYF.

The chain uses TRBV27 and TRBJ1-5, with D hard to call. The CDR3 spans 15 residues. V dropped 6 bases and J dropped 5 bases, with 17 bases sitting between them. CDR1 and CDR2 (germline): MNHEY, SMNVEV (reference sequence). The CDR3 loop is CASSSQGSGDQPQHF. CDR3 nucleotide sequence: TGTGCCAGCAGCTCACAAGGCAGCGGGGATCAGCCCCAGCATTTT.

This clone has more than one count but fewer than ten. The chain has TRBV7-6 and TRBJ2-5; D may match TRBD1 or TRBD2 (6 bases each). CDR3 length equals 16 residues. V was shortened by 5 bases and J by 1 base, with 17 bases between the two germline ends. Germline CDR1 and CDR2: SGHVS and FNYEAQ. The CDR3 DNA is TGTGCCAGCAGCCGTTCGACAGGAGGGGTCCAAGAGACCCAGTACTTC. Translated: CASSRSTGGVQETQYF. Full variable domain (rest looked up from reference TRBV7-6 and TRBJ2-5): GAGVSQSPRYKVTKRGQDVALRCDPISGHVSLYWYRQALGQGPEFLTYFNYEAQQDKSGLPNDRFSAERPEGSISTLTIQRTEQRDSAMYRCASSRSTGGVQETQYFGPGTRLLVL.

V gene TRBV5-1 combines with J gene TRBJ2-5, with TRBD1 identical over 7 bases. The CDR3 extends over 14 amino acids. Germline V lookup: CDR1 SGHRS, CDR2 YFSETQ. V was clipped by 4 bases and J by 0 bases; unmatched bases: 3. CDR3 coding DNA: TGCGCCAGCAGCGGGACAGCAAACCAAGAGACCCAGTACTTC. This translates into CASSGTANQETQYF.

V gene TRBV5-6 combines with J gene TRBJ1-6; 7 nucleotides line up with TRBD1. V was pared by 4 bases and J by 7 bases, with 5 bases of the junction left unmatched. CDR3 length: 14 residues. Germline V gene lookup returns CDR1 SGHDT and CDR2 YYEEEE. The CDR3 loop reads CASSATGVNSPLHF. Here the CDR3 DNA reads TGTGCCAGCAGCGCCACAGGGGTGAATTCACCCCTCCACTTT.

This sequence joins TRBV9 and TRBJ1-1, with D unclear. The V gene's germline CDR1 is SGDLS and CDR2 YYNGEE. V dropped 3 bases and J dropped 8 bases, with 5 bases sitting between them. The CDR3 contains 10 residues. Here the CDR3 DNA reads TGTGCCAGCAGCGGGAGCGAAGCTTTCTTT. It specifies CASSGSEAFF.

In this sample, this clone turned up once. This chain joins TRBV7-9 and TRBJ1-6; D not resolved. The CDR3 length is 12 residues. The V gene lost 5 bases and the J gene lost 5 bases, with 4 bases spanning the gap. Germline CDR1 is SEHNR and CDR2 is FQNEAQ (reference sequence). CDR3 nucleotides: TGTGCCAGCAGCGTAGATAATTCACCCCTCCACTTT. Protein product: CASSVDNSPLHF.